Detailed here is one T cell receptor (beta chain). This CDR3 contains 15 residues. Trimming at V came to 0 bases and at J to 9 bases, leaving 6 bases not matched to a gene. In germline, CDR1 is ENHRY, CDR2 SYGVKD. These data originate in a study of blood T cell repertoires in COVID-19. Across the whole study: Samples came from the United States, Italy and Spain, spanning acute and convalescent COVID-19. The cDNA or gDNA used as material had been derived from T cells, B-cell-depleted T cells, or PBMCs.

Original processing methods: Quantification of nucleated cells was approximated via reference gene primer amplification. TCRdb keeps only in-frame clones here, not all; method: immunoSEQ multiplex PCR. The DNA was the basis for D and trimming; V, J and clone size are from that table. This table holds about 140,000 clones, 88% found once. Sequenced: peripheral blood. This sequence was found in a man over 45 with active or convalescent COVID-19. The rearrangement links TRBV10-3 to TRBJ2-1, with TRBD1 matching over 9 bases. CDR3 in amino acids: CAISESVGQGTEQFF. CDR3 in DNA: TGTGCCATCAGTGAGTCCGTAGGACAGGGGACTGAGCAGTTCTTC.